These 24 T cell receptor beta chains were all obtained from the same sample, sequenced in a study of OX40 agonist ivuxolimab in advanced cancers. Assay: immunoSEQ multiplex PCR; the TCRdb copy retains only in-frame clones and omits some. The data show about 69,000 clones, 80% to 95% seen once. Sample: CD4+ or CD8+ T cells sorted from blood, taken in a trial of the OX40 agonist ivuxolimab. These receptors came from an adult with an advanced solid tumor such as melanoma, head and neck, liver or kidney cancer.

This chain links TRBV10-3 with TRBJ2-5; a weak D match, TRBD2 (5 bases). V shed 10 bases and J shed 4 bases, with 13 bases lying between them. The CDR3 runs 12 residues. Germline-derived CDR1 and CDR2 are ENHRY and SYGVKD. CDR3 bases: TGTGCCACATCAGTAGGGAGAGAGACCCAGTACTTC. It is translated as CATSVGRETQYF.

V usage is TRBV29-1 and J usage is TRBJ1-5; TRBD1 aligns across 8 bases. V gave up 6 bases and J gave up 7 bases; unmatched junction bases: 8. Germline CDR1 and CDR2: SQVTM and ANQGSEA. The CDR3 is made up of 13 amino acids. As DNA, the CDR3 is TGCAGCGTCGGACAGGGACGAGGACAGCCCCAGCATTTT. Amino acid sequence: CSVGQGRGQPQHF.

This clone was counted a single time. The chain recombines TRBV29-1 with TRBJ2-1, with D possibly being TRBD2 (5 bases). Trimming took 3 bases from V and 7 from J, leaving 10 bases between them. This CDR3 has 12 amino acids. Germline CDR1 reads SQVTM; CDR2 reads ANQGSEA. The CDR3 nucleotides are TGCAGCGTTGACCGCGGGCATAATGAGCAGTTCTTC. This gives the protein CSVDRGHNEQFF.

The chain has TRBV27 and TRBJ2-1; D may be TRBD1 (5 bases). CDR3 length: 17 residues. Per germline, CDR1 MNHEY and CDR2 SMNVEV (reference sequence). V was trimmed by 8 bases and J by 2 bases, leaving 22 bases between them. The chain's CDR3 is CASSLGQPPFPYNEQFF. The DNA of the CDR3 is TGTGCCAGCTCCCTGGGGCAGCCTCCTTTCCCCTACAATGAGCAGTTCTTC.

The CDR3 reads CASSQDASGSLSYNEQFF. Here the CDR3 DNA reads TGCGCCAGCAGCCAAGATGCTAGCGGGAGCTTGAGCTACAATGAGCAGTTCTTC. The chain has TRBV4-1 and TRBJ2-1, with 10 bases matching TRBD2. V shed 0 bases and J 3 bases; nucleotides not matched to a gene: 8. The CDR3 runs 18 residues. Germline CDR1 is MGHRA and CDR2 is YSYEKL.

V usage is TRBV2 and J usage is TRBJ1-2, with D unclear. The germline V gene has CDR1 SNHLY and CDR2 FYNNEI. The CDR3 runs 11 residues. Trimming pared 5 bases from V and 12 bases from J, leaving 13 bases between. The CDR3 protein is CASSLQTAHTF. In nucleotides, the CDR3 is TGTGCCAGCAGTCTTCAAACGGCCCACACCTTC.

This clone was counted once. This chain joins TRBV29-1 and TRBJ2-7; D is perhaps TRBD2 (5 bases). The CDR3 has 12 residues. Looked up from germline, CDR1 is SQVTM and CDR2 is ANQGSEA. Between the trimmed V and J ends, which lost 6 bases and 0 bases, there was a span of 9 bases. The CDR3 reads CSVKRSSYEQYF. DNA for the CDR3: TGCAGCGTCAAGCGGAGCTCCTACGAGCAGTACTTC.

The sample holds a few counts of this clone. The CDR3 DNA follows: TGTGCCAGCAGCTTAATGAACAGCTACAATCAGCCCCAGCATTTT. It is translated as CASSLMNSYNQPQHF. The V gene is TRBV7-8, the J gene TRBJ1-5, with D uncertain. The V end lost 2 bases, the J end lost 3 bases, and 11 bases lay between the germline ends. The CDR3 has 15 amino acids. Germline V gene sequence: CDR1 SGHVS, CDR2 FQNEAQ.

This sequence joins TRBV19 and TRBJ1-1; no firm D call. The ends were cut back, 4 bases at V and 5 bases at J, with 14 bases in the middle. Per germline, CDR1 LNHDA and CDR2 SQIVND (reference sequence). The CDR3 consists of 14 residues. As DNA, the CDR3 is TGTGCCAGTAGTAGTCAGGCGATGGGGACTGAAGCTTTCTTT. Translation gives CASSSQAMGTEAFF.

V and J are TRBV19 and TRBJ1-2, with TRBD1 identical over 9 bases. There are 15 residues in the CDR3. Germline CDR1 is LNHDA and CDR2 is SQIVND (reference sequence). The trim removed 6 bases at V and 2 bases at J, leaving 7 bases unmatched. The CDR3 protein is CASSLPGTGNYGYTF. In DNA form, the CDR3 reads TGTGCCAGTAGCCTTCCCGGGACAGGGAACTATGGCTACACCTTC.

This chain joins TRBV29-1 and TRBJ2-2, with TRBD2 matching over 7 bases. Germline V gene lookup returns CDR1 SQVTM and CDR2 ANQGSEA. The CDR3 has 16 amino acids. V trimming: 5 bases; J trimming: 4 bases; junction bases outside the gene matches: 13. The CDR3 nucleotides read TGCAGCGTTTCACCTGGGGGAGGGCAGGGCACCGGGGAGCTGTTTTTT. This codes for CSVSPGGGQGTGELFF.

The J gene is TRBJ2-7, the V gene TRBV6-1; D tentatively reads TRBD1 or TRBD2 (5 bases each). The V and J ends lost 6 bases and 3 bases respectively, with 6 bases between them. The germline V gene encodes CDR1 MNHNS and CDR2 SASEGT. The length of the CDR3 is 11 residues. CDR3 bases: TGTGCCAGCAGGAGGGGCTACGAGCAGTACTTC. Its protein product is CASRRGYEQYF.

The CDR3: CASRGQGLREQYF. The CDR3 nucleotides read TGTGCCAGCCGGGGGCAGGGCCTGCGCGAGCAGTACTTC. The rearrangement joins TRBV19 to TRBJ2-7, with D perhaps matching TRBD1 or TRBD2 (6 bases each). V shed 9 bases and J shed 6 bases, with 18 bases lying between them. CDR3 length equals 13 residues. The germline V gene encodes CDR1 LNHDA and CDR2 SQIVND (reference sequence).

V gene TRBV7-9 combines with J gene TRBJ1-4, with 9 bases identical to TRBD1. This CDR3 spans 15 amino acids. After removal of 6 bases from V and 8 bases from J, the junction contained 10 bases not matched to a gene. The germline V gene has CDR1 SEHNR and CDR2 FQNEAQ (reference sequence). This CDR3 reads CASRSTGGFGEKLFF. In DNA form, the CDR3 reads TGTGCCAGCAGGTCCACAGGGGGCTTTGGAGAAAAACTGTTTTTT.

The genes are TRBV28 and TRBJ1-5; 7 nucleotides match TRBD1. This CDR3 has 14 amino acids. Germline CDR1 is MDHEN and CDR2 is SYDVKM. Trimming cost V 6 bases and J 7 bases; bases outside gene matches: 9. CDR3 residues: CASRAPGGSQPQHF. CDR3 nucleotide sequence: TGTGCCAGCAGGGCTCCAGGGGGTAGCCAGCCCCAGCATTTT.

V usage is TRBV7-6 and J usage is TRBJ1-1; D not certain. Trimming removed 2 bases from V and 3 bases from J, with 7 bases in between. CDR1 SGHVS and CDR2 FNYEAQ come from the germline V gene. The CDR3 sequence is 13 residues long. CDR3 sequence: CASSLTGDTEAFF. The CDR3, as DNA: TGTGCCAGCAGCTTAACTGGGGACACTGAAGCTTTCTTT.

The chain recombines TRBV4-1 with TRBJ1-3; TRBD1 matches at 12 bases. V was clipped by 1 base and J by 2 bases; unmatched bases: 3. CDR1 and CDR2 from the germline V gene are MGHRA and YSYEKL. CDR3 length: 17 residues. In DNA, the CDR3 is TGCGCCAGCAGCCAAGTAGGGACAGGGGGCACTGGAAACACCATATATTTT. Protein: CASSQVGTGGTGNTIYF.

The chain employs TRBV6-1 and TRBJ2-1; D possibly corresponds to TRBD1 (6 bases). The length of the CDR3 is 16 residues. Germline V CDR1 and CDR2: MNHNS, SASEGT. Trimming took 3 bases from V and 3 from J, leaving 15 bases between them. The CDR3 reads CASSEGAGPIYNEQFF. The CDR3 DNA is TGTGCCAGCAGTGAGGGGGCAGGGCCTATCTACAATGAGCAGTTCTTC.

CDR3 nucleotide sequence: TGCGCCAGCAGCTTGGGGGGCGGAGCGGGAAATGAGCAGTTCTTC. This translates into CASSLGGGAGNEQFF. The V call is TRBV5-1, the J call TRBJ2-1, with 7 bases matching TRBD2. The CDR3 has 15 residues. Germline CDR1 is SGHRS and CDR2 is YFSETQ. The J segment lost 7 bases and the V segment lost 0 bases, leaving 7 bases of the junction unmatched.

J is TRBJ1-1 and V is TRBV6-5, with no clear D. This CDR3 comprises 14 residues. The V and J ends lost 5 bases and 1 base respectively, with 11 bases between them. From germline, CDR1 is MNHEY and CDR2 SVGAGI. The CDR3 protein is CASSPHTKNTEAFF. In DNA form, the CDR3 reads TGTGCCAGCAGTCCCCACACAAAGAACACTGAAGCTTTCTTT.

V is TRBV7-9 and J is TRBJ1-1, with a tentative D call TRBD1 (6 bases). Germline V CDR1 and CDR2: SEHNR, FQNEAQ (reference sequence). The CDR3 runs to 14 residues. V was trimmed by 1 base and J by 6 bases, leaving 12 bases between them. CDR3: CASSLGDTRAEAFF. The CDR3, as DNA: TGTGCCAGCAGCTTAGGGGACACCCGTGCTGAAGCTTTCTTT. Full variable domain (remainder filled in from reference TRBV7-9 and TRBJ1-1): DTGVSQNPRHKITKRGQNVTFRCDPISEHNRLYWYRQTLGQGPEFLTYFQNEAQLEKSRLLSDRFSAERPKGSFSTLEIQRTEQGDSAMYLCASSLGDTRAEAFFGQGTRLTVV.

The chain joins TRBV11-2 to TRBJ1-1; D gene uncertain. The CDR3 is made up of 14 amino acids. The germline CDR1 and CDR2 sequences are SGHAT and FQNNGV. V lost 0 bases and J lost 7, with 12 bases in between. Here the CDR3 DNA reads TGTGCCAGCAGCTTAGATCCTGTTAGTCGTGAAGCTTTCTTT. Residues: CASSLDPVSREAFF.

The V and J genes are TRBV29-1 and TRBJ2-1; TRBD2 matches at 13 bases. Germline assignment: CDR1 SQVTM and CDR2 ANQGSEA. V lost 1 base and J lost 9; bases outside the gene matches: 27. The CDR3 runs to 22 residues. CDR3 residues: CSVEARGGRLAGGPIASPEQFF. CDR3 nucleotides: TGCAGCGTTGAAGCCAGGGGGGGGAGACTAGCGGGAGGACCTATTGCCTCTCCTGAGCAGTTCTTC.

CDR3 residues: CASSLQSGTPYYEQYF. The CDR3 DNA sequence: TGTGCCAGCAGCTTACAGTCCGGGACACCATATTACGAGCAGTACTTC. The chain couples TRBV7-3 to TRBJ2-7; TRBD1 might be the D (6 bases). Germline V CDR1 and CDR2: SGHTA, FQGTGA. V was shortened by 2 bases and J by 4 bases, with 18 bases between the two germline ends. This CDR3 is 16 amino acids long.